This TCR beta chain was identified in a study of regulatory T cells in long-lasting Graves disease. The V end lost 6 bases, the J end lost 1 base, and 15 bases lay between the germline ends. This CDR3 spans 15 amino acids. This clonotype was observed a few times. To make TCR beta libraries, researchers used iRepertoire HTBI primers and Arm-PCR of CDR3 regions. TCRdb re-called the multiplex PCR reads through MiXCR, storing one row per CDR3 protein. The profile shows about 520,000 distinct CDR3 sequences, 12% of them singletons. As to time point: newly diagnosed GD, antithyroid drugs for less than 3 months. PBMC RNA served as the TCR library source. The sample was also reused in another study, on T cells in Graves' hyperthyroidism and ophthalmopathy. As reported in that work: Those with hyperthyroidism were 18 to 65 years old, newly diagnosed, and ill for under 2 months.

This chain links TRBV12-3 or TRBV12-4 with TRBJ2-5; perhaps TRBD2 as D (6 bases). The source of this sequence is a woman between 25 and 40 years old with Graves disease. The sequences come from peripheral blood mononuclear cells (PBMCs), collected at new diagnosis, from a patient treated with antithyroid drugs. CDR3 bases: TGTGCCAGCAGCCCCACCCCCGGGGGCCAAGAGACCCAGTACTTC. Its protein is CASSPTPGGQETQYF.